The rows below give T cell receptor beta chains drawn from one sample of a study of graft-versus-host responses after intestinal transplantation. Using immunoSEQ multiplex PCR, the repertoire was profiled, and TCRdb retains in-frame clones only, with some absent. Of roughly 25,000 clones listed, roughly 83% are singletons. Material: PBMCs, obtained 28 days after intestinal transplant. These receptors were taken from a human patient who received an intestinal transplant, so some T cells may come from the graft donor. CDR3s include the opening cysteine and the closing phenylalanine or tryptophan. Fields, in order: J gene, D gene, clone size, V gene, CDR3 DNA, CDR3 protein. A D gene is named only where the DNA matches it firmly. Part of the rows lack a size; the others show once, few, many or a class for expanded clones.

>TRBJ2-3|-|once|TRBV20-1
TGCAGTGCTACCCGCACAGATACGCAGTATTTT
CSATRTDTQYF
>TRBJ2-7|-|-|TRBV5-6
TGTGCCAGCAGACTTCGGCGGGGGCTCAGCAGCTACGAGCAGTACTTC
CASRLRRGLSSYEQYF
>TRBJ2-7|TRBD2|-|TRBV6-6
TGTGCCAGCAGTAGACCGGGAGGGAACTACGAGCAGTACTTC
CASSRPGGNYEQYF
>TRBJ1-1|TRBD1|-|TRBV6-6
TGTGCCAGCAGTTCTTCCGACAGGGGTACTGAAGCTTTCTTT
CASSSSDRGTEAFF
>TRBJ2-7|-|-|TRBV7-2
TGTGCCAGCAGCCTAGCCAAAACGGGACACTCACTCTTGTACGAGCAGTACTTC
CASSLAKTGHSLLYEQYF
>TRBJ2-3|-|-|TRBV10-3
TGTGCCATCGCTCGCACAGATACGCAGTATTTT
CAIARTDTQYF
>TRBJ1-1|TRBD1|-|TRBV5-1
TGCGCCAGCAGCCCAGGGGGCTCGACTGAAGCTTTCTTT
CASSPGGSTEAFF
>TRBJ1-1|TRBD1|-|TRBV12-5
TGTGCTAGTGGTTTGGGTACAGGGGGCACTGAAGCTTTCTTT
CASGLGTGGTEAFF
>TRBJ1-2|-|-|TRBV29-1
TGCAGCGTTGATACGGGTGCTAACTATGGCTACACCTTC
CSVDTGANYGYTF
>TRBJ2-1|TRBD2|once|TRBV29-1
TGCAGCGTTGAAGATGGGACTAGCGGGAGGGAATACAATGAGCAGTTCTTC
CSVEDGTSGREYNEQFF
>TRBJ2-1|-|-|TRBV6-4
TGTGCCAGCAGGGGCTTCCCAGGGTACAATGAGCAGTTCTTC
CASRGFPGYNEQFF
>TRBJ1-1|-|-|TRBV7-2
TGTGCCAGCAGCTTAGCTTTCCAGGGGACCATGAACACTGAAGCTTTCTTT
CASSLAFQGTMNTEAFF
>TRBJ2-7|TRBD2|-|TRBV5-1
TGCGCCAGCAGACCTAGCGGGGGGACCTACGAGCAGTACTTC
CASRPSGGTYEQYF
>TRBJ1-2|-|-|TRBV5-5
TGTGCCAGCAGCTTGGCGGGCGCCGAGGTCTATGGCTACACCTTC
CASSLAGAEVYGYTF
>TRBJ2-3|-|-|TRBV28
TGTGCCAGCATTGGTAGCCGGAGCACAGATACGCAGTATTTT
CASIGSRSTDTQYF
>TRBJ2-1|-|-|TRBV27
TGTGCCAGCAGTTTAAGGAATGAGCAGTTCTTC
CASSLRNEQFF
>TRBJ2-1|TRBD2|-|TRBV7-8
TGTGCCAGCAGCCTAGCGGGAGGCTACAATGAGCAGTTCTTC
CASSLAGGYNEQFF
>TRBJ1-4|-|-|TRBV6-6
TGTGCCAGCAGTTACTCGTCAGGGATTGAGGAAAAACTGTTTTTT
CASSYSSGIEEKLFF
>TRBJ2-3|-|-|TRBV29-1
TGCAGCGTTCTGGGCGGACATAGCACAGATACGCAGTATTTT
CSVLGGHSTDTQYF
>TRBJ2-4|-|-|TRBV11-2
TGTGCCAGCAGCTTAGAGGCAGTACCCAAAAACATTCAGTACTTC
CASSLEAVPKNIQYF
>TRBJ1-2|-|-|TRBV4-1
TGCGCCAGCAGCCACCCGGCCGTGTTGGGGGGCTATGGCTACACCTTC
CASSHPAVLGGYGYTF
>TRBJ2-3|-|-|TRBV2
TGTGCCAGCAAGGGGCAGCCGAGCACAGATACGCAGTATTTT
CASKGQPSTDTQYF
>TRBJ2-7|TRBD1|-|TRBV7-9
TGTGCCAGCAGCTTAACAGGGGGCGAGCAGTACTTC
CASSLTGGEQYF
>TRBJ2-7|-|-|TRBV5-1
TGCGCCAGCAGCTTGGTATCGGACTCATTCGGGTACGAGCAGTACTTC
CASSLVSDSFGYEQYF